The subject of this entry is one TCR beta chain. Per the original data handling: Estimation of nucleated cell counts relied on the amplification of reference gene primers. Profiling relied on immunoSEQ multiplex PCR, and the TCRdb table lists in-frame clones only, not all of them. The V and J calls and the clone size are those of that table, but D and trimming were determined from the DNA. Here the sample spans hundreds of thousands of clones, 80% to 90% being singletons. The data were taken from a study of blood T cell repertoires in COVID-19. At the level of the study: Samples came from the United States, Italy and Spain, spanning acute and convalescent COVID-19. The analysed material was cDNA or gDNA that came from T cells, B-cell-depleted T cells, or PBMCs.

The length of the CDR3 is 16 residues. Germline CDR1 is SNHLY and CDR2 is FYNNEI. Trimming cost V 6 bases and J 5 bases, with 22 bases left between them. The sample consisted of peripheral blood. The TCR comes from a man at least 80 years old with acute or convalescent COVID-19. V usage is TRBV2 and J usage is TRBJ1-1, with D perhaps TRBD1 (6 bases). The DNA for the CDR3 is TGTGCCAGCAGAGATTTCGTCAGGGGCGAGGGGACTGAAGCTTTCTTT. Protein: CASRDFVRGEGTEAFF.